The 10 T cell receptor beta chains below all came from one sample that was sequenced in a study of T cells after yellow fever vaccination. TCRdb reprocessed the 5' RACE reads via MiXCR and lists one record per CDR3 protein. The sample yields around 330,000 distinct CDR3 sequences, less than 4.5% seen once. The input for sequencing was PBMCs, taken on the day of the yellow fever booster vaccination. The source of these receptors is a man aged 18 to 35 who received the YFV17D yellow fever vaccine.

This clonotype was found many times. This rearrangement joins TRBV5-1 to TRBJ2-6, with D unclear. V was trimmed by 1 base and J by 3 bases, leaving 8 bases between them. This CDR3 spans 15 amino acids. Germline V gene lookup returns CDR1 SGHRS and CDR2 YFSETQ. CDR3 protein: CASSLNSGGANVLTF. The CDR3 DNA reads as TGCGCCAGCAGCTTGAATTCTGGTGGGGCCAACGTCCTGACTTTC. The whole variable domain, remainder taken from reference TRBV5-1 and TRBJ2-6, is KAGVTQTPRYLIKTRGQQVTLSCSPISGHRSVSWYQQTPGQGLQFLFEYFSETQRNKGNFPGRFSGRQFSNSRSEMNVSTLELGDSALYLCASSLNSGGANVLTFGAGSRLTVL.

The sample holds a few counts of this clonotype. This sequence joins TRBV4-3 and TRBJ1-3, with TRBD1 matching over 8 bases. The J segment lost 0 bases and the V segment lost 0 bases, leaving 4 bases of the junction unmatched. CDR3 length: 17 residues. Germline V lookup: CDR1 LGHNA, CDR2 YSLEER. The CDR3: CASSQDLGQGSGNTIYF. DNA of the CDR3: TGCGCCAGCAGCCAAGATCTCGGACAGGGCTCTGGAAACACCATATATTTT.

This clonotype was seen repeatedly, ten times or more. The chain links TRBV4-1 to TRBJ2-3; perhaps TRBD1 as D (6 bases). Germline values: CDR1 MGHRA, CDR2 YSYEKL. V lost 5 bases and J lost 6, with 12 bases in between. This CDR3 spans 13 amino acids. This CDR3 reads CASSGGAGDTQYF. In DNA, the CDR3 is TGCGCCAGCAGCGGGGGCGCAGGGGATACGCAGTATTTT.

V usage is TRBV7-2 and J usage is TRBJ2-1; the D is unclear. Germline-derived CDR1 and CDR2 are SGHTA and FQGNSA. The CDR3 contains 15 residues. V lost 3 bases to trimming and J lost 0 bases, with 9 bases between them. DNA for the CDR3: TGTGCCAGCAGCTTTTCTAGGGCCTCCTACAATGAGCAGTTCTTC. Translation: CASSFSRASYNEQFF.

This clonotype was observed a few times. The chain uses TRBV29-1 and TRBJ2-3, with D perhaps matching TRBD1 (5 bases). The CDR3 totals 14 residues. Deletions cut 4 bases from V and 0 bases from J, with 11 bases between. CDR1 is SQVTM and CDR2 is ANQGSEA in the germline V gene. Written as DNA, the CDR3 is TGCAGCGTTGTAGGGGTGAGGAGCACAGATACGCAGTATTTT. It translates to CSVVGVRSTDTQYF.

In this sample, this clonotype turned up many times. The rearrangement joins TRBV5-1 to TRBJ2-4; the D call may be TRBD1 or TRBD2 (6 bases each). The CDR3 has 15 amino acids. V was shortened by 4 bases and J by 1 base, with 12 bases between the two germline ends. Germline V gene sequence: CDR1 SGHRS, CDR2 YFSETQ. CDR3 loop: CASSGGTPAKNIQYF. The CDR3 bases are TGCGCCAGCAGCGGGGGGACACCGGCCAAAAACATTCAGTACTTC.

Here the CDR3 DNA reads TGCGCCAGCAGCTCCCCCGGGACACGGAACACTGAAGCTTTCTTT. It translates to CASSSPGTRNTEAFF. V gene TRBV5-1 combines with J gene TRBJ1-1; D perhaps matches TRBD1 (6 bases). The CDR3 length is 15 residues. V was trimmed by 3 bases and J by 1 base, leaving 13 bases between them. Germline loops: CDR1 SGHRS, CDR2 YFSETQ.

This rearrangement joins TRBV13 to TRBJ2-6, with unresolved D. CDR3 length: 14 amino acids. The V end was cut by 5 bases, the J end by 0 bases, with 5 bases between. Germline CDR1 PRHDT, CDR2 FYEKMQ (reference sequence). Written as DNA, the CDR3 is TGTGCCAGCAGCACCTTCTCTGGGGCCAACGTCCTGACTTTC. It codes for CASSTFSGANVLTF.

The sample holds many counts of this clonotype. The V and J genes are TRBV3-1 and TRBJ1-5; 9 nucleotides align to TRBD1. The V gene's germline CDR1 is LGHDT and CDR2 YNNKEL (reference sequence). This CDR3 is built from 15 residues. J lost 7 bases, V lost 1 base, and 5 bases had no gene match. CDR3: CASSQGTGAVQPQHF. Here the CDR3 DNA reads TGTGCCAGCAGCCAAGGGACAGGGGCGGTGCAGCCCCAGCATTTT.

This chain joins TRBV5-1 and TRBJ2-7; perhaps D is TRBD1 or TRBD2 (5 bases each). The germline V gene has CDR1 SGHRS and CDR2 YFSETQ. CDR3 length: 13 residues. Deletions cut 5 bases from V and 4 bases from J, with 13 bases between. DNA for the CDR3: TGCGCCAGCAGATCCACGGGACCTTACGAGCAGTACTTC. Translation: CASRSTGPYEQYF.